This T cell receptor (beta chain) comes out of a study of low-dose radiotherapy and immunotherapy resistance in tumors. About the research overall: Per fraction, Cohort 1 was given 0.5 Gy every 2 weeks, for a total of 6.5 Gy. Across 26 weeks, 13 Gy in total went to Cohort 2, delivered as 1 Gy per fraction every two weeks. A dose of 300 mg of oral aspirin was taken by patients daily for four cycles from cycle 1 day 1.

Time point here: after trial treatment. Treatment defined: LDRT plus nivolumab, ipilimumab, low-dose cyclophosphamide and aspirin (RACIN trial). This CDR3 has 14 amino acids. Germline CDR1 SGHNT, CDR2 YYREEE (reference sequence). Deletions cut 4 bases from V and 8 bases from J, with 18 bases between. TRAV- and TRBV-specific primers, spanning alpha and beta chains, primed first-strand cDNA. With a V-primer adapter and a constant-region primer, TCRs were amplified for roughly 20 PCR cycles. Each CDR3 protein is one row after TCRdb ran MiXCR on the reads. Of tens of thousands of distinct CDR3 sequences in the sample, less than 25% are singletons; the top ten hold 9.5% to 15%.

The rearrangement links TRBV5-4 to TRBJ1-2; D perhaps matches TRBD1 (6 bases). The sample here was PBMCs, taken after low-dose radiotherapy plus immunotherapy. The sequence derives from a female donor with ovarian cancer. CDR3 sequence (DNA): TGTGCCAGCAGCCGGGGGGGACAACTCGGGGGCTACACCTTC. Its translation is CASSRGGQLGGYTF.